This record covers a single T cell receptor (beta chain). Its antigen is undetermined. The data belong to a study of T cell responses to AZD1222 COVID-19 vaccine. Study conclusions and caveats: Only after the peak T cell response were repertoires sampled. The study reported that nearly half of spike-specific TCRs target unmutated variant regions.

CDR1 is SGHDN, CDR2 FVKESK, per germline. V shed 4 bases, J shed 3 bases, and the junction held 9 bases outside the gene matches. The CDR3 runs 15 residues. The repertoire was sequenced with immunoSEQ multiplex PCR; TCRdb's copy has only in-frame clones and lacks some. The sample includes under 150,000 clones, around 93% of them seen just once. The clonotype was recovered from an adult in good health. This rearrangement joins TRBV14 to TRBJ2-7; 7 bases fit TRBD2. The sample here was peripheral blood, taken on day 0 of AZD1222 vaccination. CDR3 nucleotides: TGTGCCAGCAGCCTCCGCGCCGGGGAGGGCTACGAGCAGTACTTC. This encodes CASSLRAGEGYEQYF.